This T cell receptor beta chain is drawn from a study of CD8 T cells in ankylosing spondylitis. Trimming removed 5 bases at V and 5 bases at J, with 20 bases between. This CDR3 comprises 16 residues. Germline CDR1 and CDR2: ENHRY and SYGVKD. This clonotype was seen many times. Its specificity is not known. Study results and caveats: Seemingly characteristic of ankylosing spondylitis blood was a TCR beta motif consisting of roughly 8 highly homologous variants. Clones that were linked to disease were CD8+ and were relatively rare in peripheral blood. It was reported that disease-linked clones were significantly enriched in matched ankylosing spondylitis synovial fluid.

Libraries of TCR beta came from quantitative 5'-RACE with molecular barcodes. In TCRdb, the 5' RACE reads were re-called with MiXCR into one record per CDR3 protein. The sample gives fewer than 400,000 distinct CDR3 sequences, approximately 15% of which show up once; 1.1% is in the top ten. Sequenced: blood, either unsorted or a sorted T cell fraction (not recorded which). The chain links TRBV10-3 to TRBJ2-3, with D perhaps matching TRBD2 (5 bases). The TCR comes from a male donor with ankylosing spondylitis or in good health (not recorded which). The CDR3 DNA sequence: TGTGCCATCAGTTCAGTTACACTAGGTTCGGGAGATACGCAGTATTTT. It translates to CAISSVTLGSGDTQYF.